The 25 T cell receptor beta chains given below trace back to one sample, sequenced in a study of blood T cell repertoires in COVID-19. Clones were read by immunoSEQ multiplex PCR, and TCRdb kept only the in-frame ones, dropping some. The sample shows roughly 250,000 clones, roughly 84% of them seen only once. Sequencing was done on a sample of peripheral blood. The receptors were sampled from a human donor with COVID-19, enrolled during active disease. The donor label of this sample is uncertain.

This sequence joins TRBV19 and TRBJ2-1; no clear D. The CDR3 runs to 14 residues. Per the germline V gene, CDR1 is LNHDA and CDR2 is SQIVND (reference sequence). Trimming cost V 3 bases and J 6 bases, with 12 bases left between them. The CDR3 sequence is CASSIQTEPNEQFF. DNA of the CDR3: TGTGCCAGTAGTATCCAGACGGAGCCCAATGAGCAGTTCTTC.

V usage is TRBV7-9 and J usage is TRBJ1-2, with unresolved D. Germline CDR1 reads SEHNR; CDR2 reads FQNEAQ (reference sequence). Trimming shortened V by 1 base and J by 8 bases, and 11 bases separated the two germline ends. The CDR3 covers 13 residues. The CDR3 DNA reads as TGTGCCAGCAGCTTAGAACCGCCAGGCGGCTACACCTTC. Protein product: CASSLEPPGGYTF.

This chain joins TRBV2 and TRBJ1-1, with 8 bases identical to TRBD1. Germline CDR1 and CDR2: SNHLY and FYNNEI. Losses at the gene ends were 4 bases for V and 4 bases for J; bases not matched to a gene: 8. This CDR3 is built from 15 residues. The DNA for the CDR3 is TGTGCCAGCAGTGGGGTCAGGGGGCAGGGCACTGAAGCTTTCTTT. Translation gives CASSGVRGQGTEAFF.

The chain joins TRBV19 to TRBJ2-2; TRBD1 matches at 9 bases. Germline lookup yields CDR1 LNHDA and CDR2 SQIVND (reference sequence). This CDR3 comprises 16 residues. The J segment lost 3 bases and the V segment lost 3 bases, leaving 5 bases of the junction unmatched. In nucleotides, the CDR3 is TGTGCCAGTAGTATTGACAGGGGGTCGGACACCGGGGAGCTGTTTTTT. It translates to CASSIDRGSDTGELFF.

The chain links TRBV12-3 or TRBV12-4 to TRBJ2-1; a weak D match, TRBD1 (6 bases). Trimming stripped 5 bases from V and 10 bases from J, with 9 bases between. The CDR3 covers 11 residues. The DNA for the CDR3 is TGTGCCAGCAGTCTGCAGGGGGAGCAGTTCTTC. Protein sequence: CASSLQGEQFF.

The chain has TRBV27 and TRBJ2-1; D gene unclear. The germline V and J ends were trimmed by 1 base and 0 bases, with 10 bases remaining between them. CDR1 is MNHEY and CDR2 is SMNVEV in the germline V gene (reference sequence). This CDR3 region has 16 residues. The CDR3 sequence: CASSLYPERSYNEQFF. CDR3 nucleotides: TGTGCCAGCAGTTTATATCCTGAGCGCTCCTACAATGAGCAGTTCTTC.

The gene calls are TRBV18 and TRBJ1-2; a possible D gene is TRBD1 (5 bases). The germline gives CDR1 KGHSH, CDR2 LQKENI. The CDR3 is 13 amino acids. Deletions cut 3 bases from V and 3 bases from J, with 8 bases between. CDR3 amino acids: CASSPGGDYGYTF. The CDR3 nucleotides are TGTGCCAGCTCACCGGGAGGGGACTATGGCTACACCTTC.

The rearrangement links TRBV3-1 (or the pseudogene TRBV3-2) to TRBJ1-6, with D possibly being TRBD1 (6 bases). CDR1 and CDR2 (germline): LGHDT, YNNKEL (reference sequence). V lost 4 bases, J lost 6 bases, and 19 bases lay in between. This CDR3 is 17 amino acids long. The CDR3 DNA follows: TGTGCCAGCAGCCCAAACCTGGGGGCCTCTAGTAATTCACCCCTCCACTTT. As protein: CASSPNLGASSNSPLHF.

V is TRBV28 and J is TRBJ2-1; D not certain. CDR3 length equals 11 residues. CDR1 MDHEN and CDR2 SYDVKM come from the germline V gene. The V end lost 7 bases, the J end lost 6 bases, and 7 bases lay between the germline ends. The CDR3 DNA reads TGTGCCAGCACCTTTATCAATGAGCAGTTCTTC. Its protein is CASTFINEQFF.

The rearrangement links TRBV30 to TRBJ1-4; possibly TRBD1 for D (5 bases). Germline assignment: CDR1 GTSNPN and CDR2 SVGIG (reference sequence). V lost 1 base to trimming and J lost 0 bases, with 9 bases between them. The CDR3 sequence is 15 residues long. The CDR3 DNA sequence: TGTGCCTGGAGTGCCGACAGATCAACTAATGAAAAACTGTTTTTT. This encodes CAWSADRSTNEKLFF.

The CDR3 bases are TGTGCCAGCAGCTGGGGGCCAGGAAACACTGAAGCTTTCTTT. Translating gives CASSWGPGNTEAFF. V and J are TRBV5-5 and TRBJ1-1; TRBD1 might be the D (6 bases). V lost 3 bases to trimming and J lost 2 bases, with 11 bases between them. The CDR3 runs to 14 residues. From germline, CDR1 is SGHKS and CDR2 YYEKEE (reference sequence).

J is TRBJ1-4 and V is TRBV12-5; the match to TRBD1 covers 10 bases. The V segment lost 3 bases and the J segment 7 bases; nucleotides outside the gene matches: 5. The CDR3 is made up of 15 amino acids. The germline gives CDR1 LGHNT, CDR2 FRNRAP. The CDR3 DNA reads TGTGCTAGTGGTTTAGGACAGGGGGGCGGTGAAAAACTGTTTTTT. Protein sequence: CASGLGQGGGEKLFF.

This CDR3 is CASSSREPYGYTF. As DNA, the CDR3 is TGTGCCAGCAGCTCAAGAGAACCCTATGGCTACACCTTC. The rearrangement links TRBV5-4 to TRBJ1-2; D ambiguous. The CDR3 has 13 amino acids. Trimming removed 3 bases from V and 4 bases from J, with 10 bases in between. Germline V gene data show CDR1 as SGHNT and CDR2 as YYREEE (reference sequence).

The V gene is TRBV4-3, the J gene TRBJ1-1; unclear D gene. CDR3 size: 15 residues. Germline V gives CDR1 LGHNA, CDR2 YSLEER. Trimming left V 1 base short and J 1 base short, with 10 bases between. The CDR3: CASSQVLSGNTEAFF. DNA of the CDR3: TGCGCCAGCAGCCAAGTCTTATCAGGGAACACTGAAGCTTTCTTT.

The V gene is TRBV3-1 (or the pseudogene TRBV3-2), the J gene TRBJ1-1; D not certain. Germline V gene data show CDR1 as LGHDT and CDR2 as YNNKEL (reference sequence). V lost 4 bases and J lost 6, with 12 bases in between. The CDR3 consists of 13 residues. The CDR3: CASSPTPTSEAFF. The CDR3 region has the DNA TGTGCCAGCAGCCCGACACCAACTTCTGAAGCTTTCTTT.

The chain links TRBV6-5 to TRBJ2-1; D ambiguous. Trimming cost V 4 bases and J 4 bases, with 14 bases left between them. Germline CDR1 is MNHEY and CDR2 is SVGAGI. This CDR3 is 15 amino acids long. CDR3 sequence (DNA): TGTGCCAGCAGTTCCAGAGTAGCCTCGTACAATGAGCAGTTCTTC. This gives the protein CASSSRVASYNEQFF.

This clone was seen a single time. Different DNA sequences within this sample yield the same CDR3. J is TRBJ1-1 and V is TRBV5-6; weak D call: TRBD1 (5 bases). Germline CDR1 SGHDT, CDR2 YYEEEE. V lost 0 bases and J 6 bases, leaving 9 bases between the germline ends. The CDR3 sequence is 13 residues long. CDR3 region: CASSLVQGSEAFF. The CDR3 DNA reads TGTGCCAGCAGCTTGGTTCAGGGCTCTGAAGCTTTCTTT.

V gene TRBV9 combines with J gene TRBJ2-6; 7 bases are shared with TRBD2. This CDR3 comprises 17 residues. Looked up from germline, CDR1 is SGDLS and CDR2 is YYNGEE. The V gene end was trimmed by 0 bases and the J gene end by 3 bases; junction bases not matched to a gene: 6. The CDR3 sequence: CASSVGGSLRGANVLTF. The CDR3, as DNA: TGTGCCAGCAGCGTAGGCGGGAGTCTGCGTGGGGCCAACGTCCTGACTTTC.

The chain couples TRBV5-1 to TRBJ2-2; 8 nucleotides agree with TRBD1. CDR1 and CDR2 from the germline V gene are SGHRS and YFSETQ. CDR3 length: 16 amino acids. With 4 bases clipped from V and 4 bases from J, the junction kept 9 bases outside the gene matches. The CDR3 spells CASSASRTGITGELFF. CDR3 DNA: TGCGCCAGCAGCGCCAGCCGGACAGGGATCACCGGGGAGCTGTTTTTT.

The V gene is TRBV28, the J gene TRBJ1-2; D is perhaps TRBD1 (6 bases). The V gene's germline CDR1 is MDHEN and CDR2 SYDVKM. The CDR3 is 15 residues long. V dropped 4 bases and J dropped 6 bases, with 18 bases sitting between them. DNA of the CDR3: TGTGCCAGCAGTTCAAGACAGGCCGGGGGGGATGGCTACACCTTC. It is translated as CASSSRQAGGDGYTF.

V usage is TRBV5-1 and J usage is TRBJ1-2; TRBD1 matches 9 bases. Trimming removed 9 bases from V and 4 bases from J; junction bases left unmatched: 7. Germline CDR1 reads SGHRS; CDR2 reads YFSETQ. This CDR3 is 13 amino acids long. The CDR3 nucleotides read TGCGCCACAGGACAGGGGATTGGCTATGGCTACACCTTC. Translating gives CATGQGIGYGYTF. Full variable domain (missing parts from reference TRBV5-1 and TRBJ1-2): KAGVTQTPRYLIKTRGQQVTLSCSPISGHRSVSWYQQTPGQGLQFLFEYFSETQRNKGNFPGRFSGRQFSNSRSEMNVSTLELGDSALYLCATGQGIGYGYTFGSGTRLTVV.

In this sample, this clone turned up once. V and J are TRBV7-2 and TRBJ2-7; D is undetermined. This CDR3 comprises 12 residues. The V gene lost 5 bases and the J gene lost 6 bases, with 11 bases spanning the gap. From germline, CDR1 is SGHTA and CDR2 FQGNSA. CDR3 coding DNA: TGTGCCAGCAGCCTGGCTCCGGGCGAGCAGTACTTC. Translated: CASSLAPGEQYF.

The rearrangement links TRBV9 to TRBJ1-1; D perhaps matches TRBD1 (5 bases). The ends were cut back, 3 bases at V and 6 bases at J, with 21 bases in the middle. The CDR3 sequence is 16 residues long. The germline CDR1 and CDR2 sequences are SGDLS and YYNGEE. The DNA of the CDR3 is TGTGCCAGCAGCGCCCCTGCAGGGTATTATATCCCTGAAGCTTTCTTT. The encoded protein is CASSAPAGYYIPEAFF.

The rearrangement links TRBV28 to TRBJ1-5, with 8 bases aligning to TRBD1. The trim removed 8 bases at V and 7 bases at J, leaving 10 bases unmatched. Germline V gene lookup returns CDR1 MDHEN and CDR2 SYDVKM. The CDR3 totals 14 residues. The CDR3 sequence is CASGGQAGRQPQHF. The CDR3 nucleotides read TGTGCCAGCGGGGGACAGGCTGGGAGACAGCCCCAGCATTTT.

The chain joins TRBV11-2 to TRBJ1-6; tentatively, D is TRBD1 (6 bases). V lost 5 bases, J lost 9 bases, and 17 bases lay in between. CDR1 SGHAT and CDR2 FQNNGV come from the germline V gene. This CDR3 is 15 amino acids long. In nucleotides, the CDR3 is TGTGCCAGCAGCCTGCGAGGGGGAAATGGTTCACCCCTCCACTTT. Its translation: CASSLRGGNGSPLHF.